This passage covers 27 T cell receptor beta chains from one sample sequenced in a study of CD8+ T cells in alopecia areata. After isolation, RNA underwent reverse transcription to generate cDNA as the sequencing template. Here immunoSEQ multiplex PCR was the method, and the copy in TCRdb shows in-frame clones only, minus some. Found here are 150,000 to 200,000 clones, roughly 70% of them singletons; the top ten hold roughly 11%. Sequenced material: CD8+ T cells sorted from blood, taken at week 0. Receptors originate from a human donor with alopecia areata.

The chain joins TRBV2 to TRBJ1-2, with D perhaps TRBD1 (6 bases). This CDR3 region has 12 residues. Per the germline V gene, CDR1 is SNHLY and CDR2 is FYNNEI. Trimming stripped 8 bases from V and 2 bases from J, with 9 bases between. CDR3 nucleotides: TGTGCCAGCCGAGGGGGGAACTATGGCTACACCTTC. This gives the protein CASRGGNYGYTF.

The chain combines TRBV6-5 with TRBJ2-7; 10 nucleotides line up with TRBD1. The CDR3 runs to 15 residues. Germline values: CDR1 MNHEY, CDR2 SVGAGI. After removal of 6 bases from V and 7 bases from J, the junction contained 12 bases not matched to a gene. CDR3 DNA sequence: TGTGCCAGCAGGAGCGGACAGGGGGGGAAGCGAGAGCAGTACTTC. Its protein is CASRSGQGGKREQYF.

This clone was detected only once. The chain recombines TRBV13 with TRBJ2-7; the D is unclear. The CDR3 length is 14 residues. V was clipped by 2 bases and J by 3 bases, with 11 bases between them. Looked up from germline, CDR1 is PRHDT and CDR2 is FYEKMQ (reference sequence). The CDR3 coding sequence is TGTGCCAGCAGCTTACGCACGGAATTCTACGAGCAGTACTTC. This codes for CASSLRTEFYEQYF.

The CDR3 region has the DNA TGTGCCAGCAGATCCCCTGGGGCAGCCCCAGAGACCCAGTACTTC. It yields the protein CASRSPGAAPETQYF. The chain recombines TRBV7-9 with TRBJ2-5, with a weak D call TRBD1 (5 bases). Germline V gene lookup returns CDR1 SEHNR and CDR2 FQNEAQ (reference sequence). Deletions cut 6 bases from V and 4 bases from J, with 18 bases between. The CDR3 totals 15 residues.

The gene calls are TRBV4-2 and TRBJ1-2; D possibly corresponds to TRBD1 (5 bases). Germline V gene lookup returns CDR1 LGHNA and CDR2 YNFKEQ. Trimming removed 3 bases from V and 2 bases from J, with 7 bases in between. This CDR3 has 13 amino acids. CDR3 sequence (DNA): TGTGCCAGCAGCCAGGACACCAACTATGGCTACACCTTC. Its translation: CASSQDTNYGYTF.

The CDR3 DNA is TGCGCCAGCAGCCCGGGCGGCCTGTTCTCCTATAATTCACCCCTCCACTTT. Protein sequence: CASSPGGLFSYNSPLHF. The J gene is TRBJ1-6, the V gene TRBV4-1; D is unclear. Trimming took off 4 bases at V and 0 bases at J, with 13 bases between the two ends. CDR3 length: 17 amino acids. Germline CDR1 and CDR2: MGHRA and YSYEKL.

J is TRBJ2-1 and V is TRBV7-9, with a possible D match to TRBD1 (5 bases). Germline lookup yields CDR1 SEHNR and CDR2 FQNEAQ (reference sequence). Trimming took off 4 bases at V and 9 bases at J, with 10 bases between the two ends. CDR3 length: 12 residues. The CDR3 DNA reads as TGTGCCAGCAGCTCCAGGGTGGGTGAGCAGTTCTTC. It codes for CASSSRVGEQFF.

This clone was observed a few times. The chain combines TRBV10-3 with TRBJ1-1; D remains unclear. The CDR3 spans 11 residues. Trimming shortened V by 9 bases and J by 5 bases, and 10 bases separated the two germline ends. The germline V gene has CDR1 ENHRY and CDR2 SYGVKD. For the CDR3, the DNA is TGTGCCATTCGGGGTGGGACTGAAGCTTTCTTT. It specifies CAIRGGTEAFF.

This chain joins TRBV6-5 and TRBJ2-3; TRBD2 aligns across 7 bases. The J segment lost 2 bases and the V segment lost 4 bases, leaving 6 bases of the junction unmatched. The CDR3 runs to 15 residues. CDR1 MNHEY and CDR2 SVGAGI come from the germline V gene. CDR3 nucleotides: TGTGCCAGCAGTTCTAGCGGCTCTATCACAGATACGCAGTATTTT. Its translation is CASSSSGSITDTQYF.

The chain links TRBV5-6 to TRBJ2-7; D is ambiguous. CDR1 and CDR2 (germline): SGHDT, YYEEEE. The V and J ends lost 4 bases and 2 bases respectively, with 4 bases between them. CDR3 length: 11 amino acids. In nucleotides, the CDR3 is TGTGCCAGCAGCCTGACCTACGAGCAGTACTTC. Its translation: CASSLTYEQYF. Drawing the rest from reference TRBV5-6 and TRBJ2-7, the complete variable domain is DAGVTQSPTHLIKTRGQQVTLRCSPKSGHDTVSWYQQALGQGPQFIFQYYEEEERQRGNFPDRFSGHQFPNYSSELNVNALLLGDSALYLCASSLTYEQYFGPGTRLTVT.

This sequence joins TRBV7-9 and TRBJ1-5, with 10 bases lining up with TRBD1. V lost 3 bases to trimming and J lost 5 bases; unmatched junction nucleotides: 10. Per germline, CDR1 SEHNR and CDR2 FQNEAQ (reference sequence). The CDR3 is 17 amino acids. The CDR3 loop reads CASSFHPGQGFDQPQHF. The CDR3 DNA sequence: TGTGCCAGCAGCTTCCACCCGGGACAGGGGTTCGATCAGCCCCAGCATTTT.

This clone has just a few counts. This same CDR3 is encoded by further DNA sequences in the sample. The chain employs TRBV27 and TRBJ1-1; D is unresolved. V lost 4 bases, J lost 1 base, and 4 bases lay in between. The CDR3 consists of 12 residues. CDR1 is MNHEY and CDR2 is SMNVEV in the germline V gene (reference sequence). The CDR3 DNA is TGTGCCAGCAGTTCCGGGAACACTGAAGCTTTCTTT. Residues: CASSSGNTEAFF.

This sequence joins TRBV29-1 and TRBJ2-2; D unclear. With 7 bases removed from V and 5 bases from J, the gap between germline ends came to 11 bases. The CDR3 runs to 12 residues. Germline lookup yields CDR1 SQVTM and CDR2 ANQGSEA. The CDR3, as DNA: TGCAGCGCCGAACCAAAAACCGGGGAGCTGTTTTTT. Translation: CSAEPKTGELFF.

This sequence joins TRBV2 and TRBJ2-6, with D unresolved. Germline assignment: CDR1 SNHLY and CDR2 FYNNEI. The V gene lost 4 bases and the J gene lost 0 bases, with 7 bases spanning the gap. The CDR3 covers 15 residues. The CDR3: CASSADHSGANVLTF. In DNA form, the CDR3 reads TGTGCCAGCAGTGCTGACCACTCTGGGGCCAACGTCCTGACTTTC.

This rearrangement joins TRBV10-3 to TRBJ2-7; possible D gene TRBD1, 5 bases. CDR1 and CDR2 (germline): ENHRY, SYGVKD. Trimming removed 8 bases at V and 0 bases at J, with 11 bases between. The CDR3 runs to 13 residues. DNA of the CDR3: TGTGCCATCTCCCCAGGGAACTCCTACGAGCAGTACTTC. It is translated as CAISPGNSYEQYF.

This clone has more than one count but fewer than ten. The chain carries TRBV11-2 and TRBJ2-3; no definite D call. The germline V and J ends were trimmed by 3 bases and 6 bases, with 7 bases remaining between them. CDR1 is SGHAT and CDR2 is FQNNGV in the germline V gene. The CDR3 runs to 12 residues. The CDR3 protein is CASSFPPDTQYF. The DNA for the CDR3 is TGTGCCAGCAGCTTCCCCCCGGATACGCAGTATTTT.

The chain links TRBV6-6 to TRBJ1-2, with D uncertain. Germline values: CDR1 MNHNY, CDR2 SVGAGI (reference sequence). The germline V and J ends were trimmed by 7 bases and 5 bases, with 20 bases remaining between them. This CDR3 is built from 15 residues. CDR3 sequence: CASTMSDREHYGYTF. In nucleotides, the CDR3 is TGTGCCAGCACAATGTCTGACCGCGAGCATTATGGCTACACCTTC.

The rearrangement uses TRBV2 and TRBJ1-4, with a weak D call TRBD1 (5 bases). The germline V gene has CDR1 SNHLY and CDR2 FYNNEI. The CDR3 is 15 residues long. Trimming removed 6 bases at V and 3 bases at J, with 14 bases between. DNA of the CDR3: TGTGCCAGCAGCGCCCCGGGACGGCCTAATGAAAAACTGTTTTTT. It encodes CASSAPGRPNEKLFF.

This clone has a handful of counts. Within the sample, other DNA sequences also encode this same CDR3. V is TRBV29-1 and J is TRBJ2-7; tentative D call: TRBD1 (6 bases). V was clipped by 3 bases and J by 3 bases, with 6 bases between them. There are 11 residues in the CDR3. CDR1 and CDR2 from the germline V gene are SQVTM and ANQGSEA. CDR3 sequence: CSVEDSYEQYF. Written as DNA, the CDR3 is TGCAGCGTTGAGGACAGCTACGAGCAGTACTTC.

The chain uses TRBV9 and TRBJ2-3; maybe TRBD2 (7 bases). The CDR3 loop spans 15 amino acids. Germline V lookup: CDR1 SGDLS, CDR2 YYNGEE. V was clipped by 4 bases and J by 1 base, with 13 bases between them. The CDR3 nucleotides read TGTGCCAGCAGCCCCTCCGGGGGGCGCACAGATACGCAGTATTTT. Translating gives CASSPSGGRTDTQYF. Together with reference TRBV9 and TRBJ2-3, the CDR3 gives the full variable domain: DSGVTQTPKHLITATGQRVTLRCSPRSGDLSVYWYQQSLDQGLQFLIQYYNGEERAKGNILERFSAQQFPDLHSELNLSSLELGDSALYFCASSPSGGRTDTQYFGPGTRLTVL.

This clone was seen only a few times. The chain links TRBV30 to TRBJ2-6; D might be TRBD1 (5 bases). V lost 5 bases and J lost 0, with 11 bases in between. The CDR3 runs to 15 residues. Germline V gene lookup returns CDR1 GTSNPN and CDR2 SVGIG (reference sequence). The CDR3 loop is CAWGSQVSGANVLTF. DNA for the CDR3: TGTGCCTGGGGTTCACAGGTCTCTGGGGCCAACGTCCTGACTTTC.

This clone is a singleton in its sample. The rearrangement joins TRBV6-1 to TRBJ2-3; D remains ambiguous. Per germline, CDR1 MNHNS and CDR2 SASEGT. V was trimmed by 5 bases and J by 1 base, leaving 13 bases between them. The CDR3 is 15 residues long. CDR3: CASSLRWKGTDTQYF. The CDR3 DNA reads TGTGCCAGCAGTCTCCGCTGGAAGGGCACAGATACGCAGTATTTT.

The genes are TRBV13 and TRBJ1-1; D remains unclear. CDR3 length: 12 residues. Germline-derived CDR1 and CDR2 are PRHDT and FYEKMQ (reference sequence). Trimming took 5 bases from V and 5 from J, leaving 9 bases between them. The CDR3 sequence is CASSVRSTEAFF. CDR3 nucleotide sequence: TGTGCCAGCAGCGTCAGGAGTACTGAAGCTTTCTTT.

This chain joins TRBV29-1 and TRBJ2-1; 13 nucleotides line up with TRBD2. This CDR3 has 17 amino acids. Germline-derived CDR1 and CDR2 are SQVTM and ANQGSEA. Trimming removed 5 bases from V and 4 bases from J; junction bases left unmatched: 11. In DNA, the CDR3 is TGCAGCGTTACGGGACTAGCGGGGTCCTACACTTACAATGAGCAGTTCTTC. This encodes CSVTGLAGSYTYNEQFF.

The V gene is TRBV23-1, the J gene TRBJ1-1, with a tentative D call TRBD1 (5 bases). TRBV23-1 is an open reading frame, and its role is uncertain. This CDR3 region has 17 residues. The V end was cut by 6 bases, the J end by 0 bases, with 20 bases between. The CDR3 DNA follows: TGCGCCAGCAGACGACGGAGGCAGGACACTATGAACACTGAAGCTTTCTTT. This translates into CASRRRRQDTMNTEAFF.

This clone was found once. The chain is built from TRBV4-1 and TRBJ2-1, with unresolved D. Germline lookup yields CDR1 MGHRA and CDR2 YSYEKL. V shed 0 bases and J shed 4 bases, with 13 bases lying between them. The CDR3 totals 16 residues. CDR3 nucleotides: TGCGCCAGCAGCCAAGATCGTCTCGGGCGATACAATGAGCAGTTCTTC. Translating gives CASSQDRLGRYNEQFF.

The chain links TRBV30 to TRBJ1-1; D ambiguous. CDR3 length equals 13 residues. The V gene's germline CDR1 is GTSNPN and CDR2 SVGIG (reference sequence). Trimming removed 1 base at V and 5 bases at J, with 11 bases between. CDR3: CAWSGGGWTEAFF. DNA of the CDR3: TGTGCCTGGAGTGGGGGTGGGTGGACTGAAGCTTTCTTT.